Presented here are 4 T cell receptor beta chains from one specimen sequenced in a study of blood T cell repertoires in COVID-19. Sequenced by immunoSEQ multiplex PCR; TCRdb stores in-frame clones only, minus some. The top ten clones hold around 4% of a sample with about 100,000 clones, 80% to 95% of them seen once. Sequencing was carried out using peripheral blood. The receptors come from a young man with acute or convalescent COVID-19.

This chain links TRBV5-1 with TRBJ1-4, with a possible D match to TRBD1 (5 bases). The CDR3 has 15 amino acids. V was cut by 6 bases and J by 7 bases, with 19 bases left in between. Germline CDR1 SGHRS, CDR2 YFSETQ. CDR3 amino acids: CASTSGVGLGEKLFF. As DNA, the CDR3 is TGCGCCAGCACGTCGGGGGTTGGGTTGGGTGAAAAACTGTTTTTT.

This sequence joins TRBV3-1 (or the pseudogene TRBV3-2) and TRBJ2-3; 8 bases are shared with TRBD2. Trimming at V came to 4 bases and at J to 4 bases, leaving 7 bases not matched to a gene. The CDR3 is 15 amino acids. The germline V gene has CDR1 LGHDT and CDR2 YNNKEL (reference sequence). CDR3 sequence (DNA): TGTGCCAGCAGCCGTTTCGGGGGGGCGGCAGATACGCAGTATTTT. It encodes CASSRFGGAADTQYF.

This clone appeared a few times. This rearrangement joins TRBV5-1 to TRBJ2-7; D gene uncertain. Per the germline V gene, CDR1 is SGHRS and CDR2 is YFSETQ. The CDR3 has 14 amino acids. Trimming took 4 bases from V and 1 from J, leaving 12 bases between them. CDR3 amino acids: CASSVEAASYEQYF. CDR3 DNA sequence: TGCGCCAGCAGCGTCGAGGCCGCGTCCTACGAGCAGTACTTC.

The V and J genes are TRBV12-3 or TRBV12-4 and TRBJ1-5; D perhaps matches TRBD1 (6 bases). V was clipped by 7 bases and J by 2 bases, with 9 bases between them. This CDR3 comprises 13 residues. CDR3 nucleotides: TGTGCCAGCACAGAGGGGGGCAATCAGCCCCAGCATTTT. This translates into CASTEGGNQPQHF.